These T cell receptor beta chains were read from a single sample in a study of blood T cell repertoires in COVID-19. Clones were sequenced by immunoSEQ multiplex PCR, and TCRdb holds only the in-frame ones, with some missing. The data contain hundreds of thousands of clones, 85% to 90% of them singletons. The sequencing sample was made of peripheral blood. All receptors come from a woman between 18 and 29 years old with acute or convalescent COVID-19. CDR3s include the opening cysteine and the closing phenylalanine or tryptophan. The order of the fields is V gene, J gene, D gene, clone size, CDR3 protein, CDR3 DNA. The D gene is left open where the match is weak. A clone size is listed for some rows: how often the clone was seen (once, few, many), or a class if it is expanded.

>TRBV5-6|TRBJ2-7|-|-
CASSGSEPYEQYF
TGTGCCAGCAGCGGTAGCGAGCCCTACGAGCAGTACTTC
>TRBV9|TRBJ2-2|-|once
CASSPLTGTGELFF
TGTGCCAGCAGCCCCCTGACTGGCACCGGGGAGCTGTTTTTT
>TRBV2|TRBJ1-3|TRBD1|-
CASSLQGKNTIYF
TGTGCCAGCAGTCTACAGGGGAAGAACACCATATATTTT
>TRBV7-2|TRBJ2-3|TRBD2|-
CASSSGTSGATDTQYF
TGTGCCAGCAGCTCCGGGACTAGCGGAGCCACAGATACGCAGTATTTT
>TRBV12-3/TRBV12-4|TRBJ1-6|-|-
CASSSTGFHLHF
TGTGCCAGCAGTTCTACAGGGTTTCACCTCCACTTT
>TRBV7-9|TRBJ1-1|-|-
CASSLSYRVGAFF
TGTGCCAGCAGCCTGTCTTACAGGGTGGGGGCTTTCTTT
>TRBV6-4|TRBJ2-1|TRBD2|-
CASSDSSGGQNEQFF
TGTGCCAGCAGTGACTCGAGCGGGGGGCAGAATGAGCAGTTCTTC
>TRBV9|TRBJ2-3|-|-
CASSFSQTDTQYF
TGTGCCAGCAGCTTTTCTCAGACAGATACGCAGTATTTT
>TRBV19|TRBJ2-2|TRBD1|-
CASRDIRTGTGELFF
TGTGCCAGTAGAGACATCAGGACAGGGACCGGGGAGCTGTTTTTT
>TRBV6-5|TRBJ1-2|-|once
CASKGGLYGYTF
TGTGCCAGCAAGGGGGGGCTCTATGGCTACACCTTC
>TRBV24-1|TRBJ1-1|-|once
CATSDLQVGLGTEAFF
TGTGCCACCAGTGATTTGCAAGTGGGGCTAGGGACTGAAGCTTTCTTT
>TRBV7-9|TRBJ1-6|TRBD1|-
CASSLGPQGSDSPLHF
TGTGCCAGCAGCTTAGGCCCACAGGGGAGCGATTCACCCCTCCACTTT
>TRBV6-4|TRBJ1-6|-|few
CASSDTGKIGPLHF
TGTGCCAGCAGTGATACCGGGAAAATTGGACCCCTCCACTTT
>TRBV5-6|TRBJ2-6|TRBD1|-
CASSGYRGCTSGANVLTF
TGTGCCAGCAGCGGATACAGGGGATGTACCTCTGGGGCCAACGTCCTGACTTTC
>TRBV28|TRBJ1-2|-|-
CASSPGIRYGYTF
TGTGCCAGCAGTCCCGGGATCCGCTATGGCTACACCTTC
>TRBV5-1|TRBJ2-3|TRBD1|-
CASSLGTGNTDTQYF
TGCGCCAGCAGCCTTGGGACAGGGAACACAGATACGCAGTATTTT
>TRBV30|TRBJ1-6|-|-
CAWSRRGNSPLHF
TGTGCCTGGAGTCGCAGGGGAAATTCACCCCTCCACTTT
>TRBV5-6|TRBJ1-2|-|-
CASSLFMAFGGNYGYTF
TGTGCCAGCAGCTTGTTTATGGCGTTCGGGGGGAACTATGGCTACACCTTC
>TRBV15|TRBJ1-4|-|once
CASTVVPNEKLFF
TGTGCCTCCACGGTGGTGCCCAATGAAAAACTGTTTTTT
>TRBV24-1|TRBJ2-1|-|-
CATSETSDRPRQFF
TGTGCCACCAGTGAGACCTCAGACAGGCCCAGGCAGTTCTTC
>TRBV4-1|TRBJ1-5|-|-
CASSQGRGMAQHF
TGCGCCAGCAGCCAAGGCCGGGGGATGGCCCAGCATTTT
>TRBV6-5|TRBJ2-7|-|-
CASSYSAAGGGYEQYF
TGTGCCAGCAGTTACTCGGCGGCAGGGGGAGGATACGAGCAGTACTTC
>TRBV19|TRBJ1-1|TRBD1|-
CASRTGTVVMNTEAFF
TGTGCCAGTAGGACCGGGACAGTAGTCATGAACACTGAAGCTTTCTTT
>TRBV27|TRBJ2-3|TRBD2|-
CASSSGGAADTQYF
TGTGCCAGCAGTAGCGGGGGGGCTGCAGATACGCAGTATTTT
>TRBV19|TRBJ1-1|-|-
CASMGDTEAFF
TGTGCCAGTATGGGCGACACTGAAGCTTTCTTT